This T cell receptor (beta chain) was captured by sequencing in a study of monozygotic twins with inflammatory bowel disease. Findings and caveats of the study: Possibly because of limited power, concordant and discordant twins showed no difference in repertoire similarity.

Reanalyzing the 5' RACE reads, TCRdb keeps one entry per CDR3 protein, without DNA. This sample's clone table lists approximately 330,000 distinct CDR3 sequences. As regards this clonotype: Its antigen is not identified.

The CDR3 totals 14 residues. This clonotype was sampled from a human donor with ulcerative colitis or Crohn's disease, or a healthy co-twin of an affected twin (not recorded which). V is TRBV12-3 or TRBV12-4 and J is TRBJ1-6; TCRdb picks TRBD1, but there is no DNA to check that call. Input material: blood. CDR3 loop: CASQMGRENSPLHF.